These 26 T cell receptor beta chains came from one sample sequenced in a study of T cell responses to AZD1222 COVID-19 vaccine. Using immunoSEQ multiplex PCR, the repertoire was profiled, and TCRdb retains in-frame clones only, with some absent. The sample lists 160,000 or so clones; 80% to 90% were seen once. Sequencing was performed on peripheral blood, taken after recovery from COVID-19. These receptors all come from an adult who had recovered from COVID-19.

The chain links TRBV7-3 to TRBJ2-2; TRBD2 aligns across 10 bases. This CDR3 has 18 amino acids. Germline V gene lookup returns CDR1 SGHTA and CDR2 FQGTGA. V trimming: 2 bases; J trimming: 4 bases; junction bases outside the gene matches: 10. CDR3 coding DNA: TGTGCCAGCAGCTTAGGTCCCCTAGCGGGAGACGGCACCGGGGAGCTGTTTTTT. This encodes CASSLGPLAGDGTGELFF.

This clone appeared a single time. The V call is TRBV28, the J call TRBJ1-1, with 7 nucleotides matching TRBD1. This CDR3 contains 17 residues. Germline lookup yields CDR1 MDHEN and CDR2 SYDVKM. The trim removed 5 bases at V and 0 bases at J, leaving 12 bases unmatched. The CDR3 DNA is TGTGCCAGCAGTATCCCGGGACAGCTCATTATGAACACTGAAGCTTTCTTT. It specifies CASSIPGQLIMNTEAFF.

The CDR3: CSASSNIRLTYEQYF. Here the CDR3 DNA reads TGCAGTGCTAGTAGTAATATTCGATTAACCTACGAGCAGTACTTC. The chain links TRBV20-1 to TRBJ2-7; D unclear. The length of the CDR3 is 15 residues. V was pared by 3 bases and J by 2 bases, with 17 bases between. Germline loops: CDR1 DFQATT, CDR2 SNEGSKA (reference sequence).

The chain joins TRBV5-4 to TRBJ1-4, with TRBD1 matching over 9 bases. The V gene end was trimmed by 2 bases and the J gene end by 3 bases; junction bases not matched to a gene: 2. The germline gives CDR1 SGHNT, CDR2 YYREEE (reference sequence). CDR3 size: 15 residues. The CDR3 loop is CASSFTGGANEKLFF. The CDR3 coding sequence is TGTGCCAGCAGCTTTACAGGGGGCGCTAATGAAAAACTGTTTTTT.

This chain uses TRBV28 with TRBJ2-3, with TRBD2 matching 7 bases. V was clipped by 2 bases and J by 0 bases; unmatched bases: 2. The CDR3 loop spans 15 amino acids. Germline V gives CDR1 MDHEN, CDR2 SYDVKM. The CDR3 reads CASSLAGASTDTQYF. CDR3 DNA sequence: TGTGCCAGCAGTTTAGCGGGAGCGAGCACAGATACGCAGTATTTT.

The J gene is TRBJ2-1, the V gene TRBV9; 10 bases agree with TRBD2. The CDR3 loop spans 15 amino acids. With 2 bases clipped from V and 5 bases from J, the junction kept 4 bases outside the gene matches. From germline, CDR1 is SGDLS and CDR2 YYNGEE. The CDR3 spells CASSVVAGGHNEQFF. CDR3 sequence (DNA): TGTGCCAGCAGCGTGGTAGCGGGAGGACACAATGAGCAGTTCTTC. The whole variable domain, remainder taken from reference TRBV9 and TRBJ2-1, is DSGVTQTPKHLITATGQRVTLRCSPRSGDLSVYWYQQSLDQGLQFLIQYYNGEERAKGNILERFSAQQFPDLHSELNLSSLELGDSALYFCASSVVAGGHNEQFFGPGTRLTVL.

This clone was seen a single time. The V gene is TRBV5-1, the J gene TRBJ2-7; D might be TRBD1 or TRBD2, each matching 5 bases. The length of the CDR3 is 14 residues. Germline CDR1 and CDR2: SGHRS and YFSETQ. The V end was cut by 5 bases, the J end by 5 bases, with 17 bases between. CDR3 in amino acids: CASSSSAGSHEQYF. The DNA of the CDR3 is TGCGCCAGCAGTAGCTCGGCAGGGAGTCACGAGCAGTACTTC.

V and J are TRBV24-1 and TRBJ1-5; D might be TRBD1 (6 bases). V lost 9 bases to trimming and J lost 2 bases, with 13 bases between them. Germline V gives CDR1 KGHDR, CDR2 SFDVKD. The CDR3 extends over 14 amino acids. CDR3 region: CATCDRTGNQPQHF. CDR3 DNA sequence: TGTGCCACCTGCGACCGGACAGGCAATCAGCCCCAGCATTTT.

CDR3 coding DNA: TGTGCCAGCAGCCCCGCAGGTTCAGGGGGTCGTCAGCCCCAGCATTTT. Residues: CASSPAGSGGRQPQHF. The chain is built from TRBV3-1 (or the pseudogene TRBV3-2) and TRBJ1-5; 7 positions agree with TRBD1. Trimming took 4 bases from V and 6 from J; bases not matched to a gene: 12. CDR1 is LGHDT and CDR2 is YNNKEL in the germline V gene (reference sequence). The CDR3 is 16 amino acids.

The chain couples TRBV10-3 to TRBJ2-1; tentatively, D is TRBD2 (6 bases). Trimming removed 2 bases from V and 4 bases from J, with 15 bases in between. Per germline, CDR1 ENHRY and CDR2 SYGVKD. This CDR3 has 16 amino acids. The CDR3 DNA reads as TGTGCCATCAGTGAGCCCGCGGGGACGGCGTACAATGAGCAGTTCTTC. Encoded protein: CAISEPAGTAYNEQFF.

This chain links TRBV19 with TRBJ2-1; perhaps TRBD2 as D (5 bases). With 5 bases removed from V and 9 bases from J, the gap between germline ends came to 14 bases. There are 13 residues in the CDR3. Germline V gives CDR1 LNHDA, CDR2 SQIVND (reference sequence). This CDR3 is CASSLTSSAEQFF. The CDR3 DNA reads as TGTGCCAGTAGTTTAACTAGTTCAGCTGAGCAGTTCTTC.

The chain combines TRBV2 with TRBJ2-2; D may be TRBD1 (6 bases). The CDR3 runs 15 residues. Deletions cut 8 bases from V and 0 bases from J, with 13 bases between. CDR1 and CDR2 (germline): SNHLY, FYNNEI. This CDR3 is CASDRDTSNTGELFF. CDR3 in DNA: TGTGCCAGCGACCGGGACACATCGAACACCGGGGAGCTGTTTTTT.

The chain employs TRBV2 and TRBJ1-2; 9 nucleotides line up with TRBD1. There are 16 residues in the CDR3. The germline gives CDR1 SNHLY, CDR2 FYNNEI. With 2 bases clipped from V and 5 bases from J, the junction kept 9 bases outside the gene matches. The CDR3 DNA is TGTGCCAGCAGTGAATTCCTACCGACAGGGGGATATGGCTACACCTTC. Translating it yields CASSEFLPTGGYGYTF.

CDR3 sequence: CASSVSGGRETQYF. CDR3 sequence (DNA): TGTGCCAGCAGCGTCAGCGGGGGCCGGGAGACCCAGTACTTC. This chain joins TRBV9 and TRBJ2-5; 8 bases agree with TRBD2. J was trimmed by 5 bases and V by 2 bases; bases with no gene match: 5. This CDR3 has 14 residues. CDR1 is SGDLS and CDR2 is YYNGEE in the germline V gene.

This chain uses TRBV25-1 with TRBJ2-5; D is ambiguous. Germline V gives CDR1 MGHDK, CDR2 SYGVNS. Trimming removed 0 bases at V and 4 bases at J, with 9 bases between. The CDR3 sequence is 14 residues long. CDR3 sequence (DNA): TGTGCCAGCAGTGAATACGGAAGGGTAGAGACCCAGTACTTC. Its translation: CASSEYGRVETQYF.

This chain joins TRBV28 and TRBJ2-7; D is undetermined. The germline V gene has CDR1 MDHEN and CDR2 SYDVKM. The CDR3 is 11 amino acids. With 6 bases removed from V and 3 bases from J, the gap between germline ends came to 6 bases. CDR3 sequence: CASSRRYEQYF. In nucleotides, the CDR3 is TGTGCCAGCAGCCGTCGCTACGAGCAGTACTTC.

This clone occurred once. J is TRBJ2-3 and V is TRBV29-1; no definite D call. CDR1 is SQVTM, CDR2 ANQGSEA, per germline. This CDR3 contains 12 residues. Between the trimmed V and J ends, which lost 0 bases and 2 bases, there was a span of 3 bases. The CDR3: CSVEEDTDTQYF. DNA of the CDR3: TGCAGCGTTGAAGAGGACACAGATACGCAGTATTTT.

This clone was detected a few times. V gene TRBV10-2 combines with J gene TRBJ2-7; a possible D gene is TRBD1 (6 bases). V was trimmed by 6 bases and J by 5 bases, leaving 14 bases between them. This CDR3 contains 13 residues. Germline V gene lookup returns CDR1 WSHSY and CDR2 SAAADI. CDR3 bases: TGCGCCAGCAGGTCGACAGGTTTGCACGAGCAGTACTTC. Translation gives CASRSTGLHEQYF.

This clone was seen only a few times. V is TRBV11-2 and J is TRBJ1-1, with D perhaps matching TRBD1 (6 bases). Trimming removed 6 bases at V and 3 bases at J, with 11 bases between. Germline lookup yields CDR1 SGHAT and CDR2 FQNNGV. The CDR3 covers 13 residues. CDR3 DNA: TGTGCCAGCAGTTCGGACAGTCACACTGAAGCTTTCTTT. Protein product: CASSSDSHTEAFF.

This sequence joins TRBV6-5 and TRBJ1-1; tentative D call: TRBD1 (5 bases). Germline V gene lookup returns CDR1 MNHEY and CDR2 SVGAGI. Trimming stripped 6 bases from V and 0 bases from J, with 14 bases between. CDR3 length: 15 amino acids. CDR3: CASSLGAFMNTEAFF. CDR3 DNA: TGTGCCAGCAGCCTTGGGGCCTTCATGAACACTGAAGCTTTCTTT.

CDR3 DNA sequence: TGTGCCAGCAAGGACATTTACGAGCAGTACTTC. Translation: CASKDIYEQYF. The chain couples TRBV2 to TRBJ2-7, with a tentative D call TRBD1 (5 bases). The V end lost 7 bases, the J end lost 4 bases, and 8 bases lay between the germline ends. This CDR3 spans 11 amino acids. Per germline, CDR1 SNHLY and CDR2 FYNNEI.

CDR3 sequence reads: CASRPQVHYGYTF. The CDR3 nucleotides read TGTGCCAGCAGACCACAGGTGCACTATGGCTACACCTTC. The chain has TRBV12-3 or TRBV12-4 and TRBJ1-2; possible D gene TRBD1, 5 bases. Trimming removed 6 bases at V and 3 bases at J, with 11 bases between. CDR3 length equals 13 residues.

V is TRBV7-6 and J is TRBJ2-5; TRBD2 agrees at 13 bases. Germline assignment: CDR1 SGHVS and CDR2 FNYEAQ. This CDR3 has 16 residues. J lost 0 bases, V lost 4 bases, and 2 bases had no gene match. The CDR3 is CASSYGTSGDQETQYF. Written as DNA, the CDR3 is TGTGCCAGCAGCTATGGGACTAGCGGGGACCAAGAGACCCAGTACTTC.

This chain joins TRBV3-1 (or the pseudogene TRBV3-2) and TRBJ2-7; 7 nucleotides align to TRBD2. With 4 bases clipped from V and 7 bases from J, the junction kept 10 bases outside the gene matches. Germline CDR1 is LGHDT and CDR2 is YNNKEL (reference sequence). The CDR3 has 14 amino acids. The CDR3 region is CASSPLDSGREQYF. In nucleotides, the CDR3 is TGTGCCAGCAGCCCGCTGGATAGCGGGCGGGAGCAGTACTTC.

In this sample, this clone turned up a few times. The chain has TRBV7-3 and TRBJ1-4, with 9 bases aligning to TRBD1. After removal of 4 bases from V and 7 bases from J, the junction contained 1 base not matched to a gene. Germline loops: CDR1 SGHTA, CDR2 FQGTGA. This CDR3 region has 13 residues. The DNA for the CDR3 is TGTGCCAGCAGCTCGGGACAGGGTGAAAAACTGTTTTTT. Amino acid sequence: CASSSGQGEKLFF.

This clone was seen only once. The chain joins TRBV5-1 to TRBJ1-1, with 8 bases identical to TRBD1. Trimming removed 8 bases from V and 1 base from J; junction bases left unmatched: 10. CDR1 and CDR2 (germline): SGHRS, YFSETQ. The CDR3 extends over 15 amino acids. The CDR3, as DNA: TGCGCCAGGGGAACCGGACAGGGACAGAACACTGAAGCTTTCTTT. It is translated as CARGTGQGQNTEAFF.